A single sample is the source of the 6 T cell receptor beta chains below, sequenced in a study of shared clonotypes between healthy human individuals. Naive CD8 cells comprised CD45RO-negative, CCR7-positively selected cells, excluding terminally differentiated effector memory CD45RA+ cells. TCRdb's copy holds only in-frame clones and misses some; the assay was immunoSEQ multiplex PCR. Of around 580,000 clones listed, about 98% are singletons. The sample taken for sequencing was naive CD8+ T cells sorted from blood. The receptors were sampled from a man aged 30 to 39 in good health.

The rearrangement links TRBV28 to TRBJ2-7; tentatively, D is TRBD1 (5 bases). The CDR3 loop spans 15 amino acids. V gave up 3 bases and J gave up 3 bases, with 15 bases separating them. The germline V gene has CDR1 MDHEN and CDR2 SYDVKM. The CDR3 here is CASSFSPQGYYEQYF. The CDR3, as DNA: TGTGCCAGCAGTTTCAGCCCGCAGGGATACTACGAGCAGTACTTC.

The CDR3 DNA is TGCAGCGTTGAAGGTAGCGGGGGAACTATCCTTTACAATGAGCAGTTCTTC. This encodes CSVEGSGGTILYNEQFF. The chain carries TRBV29-1 and TRBJ2-1; TRBD2 matches 9 bases. In germline, CDR1 is SQVTM, CDR2 ANQGSEA. CDR3 length equals 17 residues. J lost 4 bases, V lost 1 base, and 11 bases had no gene match.

The chain joins TRBV7-9 to TRBJ1-4, with 7 bases fitting TRBD1. V trimming: 1 base; J trimming: 7 bases; junction bases outside the gene matches: 9. The germline gives CDR1 SEHNR, CDR2 FQNEAQ (reference sequence). This CDR3 contains 16 residues. CDR3 nucleotides: TGTGCCAGCAGCTTAGGAGACAGGGCCGGGGGTGAAAAACTGTTTTTT. Protein: CASSLGDRAGGEKLFF.

The chain is built from TRBV7-9 and TRBJ2-5; perhaps TRBD2 as D (6 bases). Trimming left V 5 bases short and J 5 bases short, with 18 bases between. Germline lookup yields CDR1 SEHNR and CDR2 FQNEAQ (reference sequence). The CDR3 spans 15 residues. CDR3 amino acids: CASSLLQPGRETQYF. For the CDR3, the DNA is TGTGCCAGCAGCCTTCTCCAGCCAGGGAGGGAGACCCAGTACTTC.

A note on this clone: Additional DNA sequences in this sample encode the identical CDR3. V is TRBV15 and J is TRBJ2-2; D not resolved. The CDR3 sequence is 14 residues long. V was trimmed by 0 bases and J by 6 bases, leaving 8 bases between them. Germline V lookup: CDR1 LNHNV, CDR2 YYDKDF (reference sequence). CDR3 sequence (DNA): TGTGCCACCAGCAGAGACCGCGGAGCCGGGGAGCTGTTTTTT. Its translation is CATSRDRGAGELFF.

This chain connects TRBV6-1 to TRBJ2-7; D might be TRBD1 (5 bases). V was pared by 1 base and J by 4 bases, with 11 bases between. Germline assignment: CDR1 MNHNS and CDR2 SASEGT. CDR3 length equals 14 residues. The chain's CDR3 is CASSEGWGRYEQYF. CDR3 DNA sequence: TGTGCCAGCAGTGAAGGATGGGGCCGGTACGAGCAGTACTTC.